This entry lists 5 T cell receptor beta chains sequenced from one sample in a study of blood T cell repertoires in COVID-19. Generated by immunoSEQ multiplex PCR, the TCRdb table keeps only in-frame clones and is missing some. There are 400,000 or so clones in the sample; 80% to 90% occur only once, and 0.65% to 1% lies in the top ten. Sequences were obtained from peripheral blood. The receptors shown here come from a man younger than 35 with COVID-19, enrolled during active disease.

This clone has only a few counts. This chain connects TRBV25-1 to TRBJ2-2; the D gene is possibly TRBD2 (7 bases). The germline CDR1 and CDR2 sequences are MGHDK and SYGVNS. The CDR3 totals 15 residues. The V gene lost 6 bases and the J gene lost 9 bases, with 20 bases spanning the gap. The CDR3 bases are TGTGCCAGCAGCAAATCACAGGGAGGGTCCCGGGAGCTGTTTTTT. Translated, it gives CASSKSQGGSRELFF.

The chain has TRBV12-3 or TRBV12-4 and TRBJ2-7, with TRBD2 matching 8 bases. This CDR3 has 13 residues. With 5 bases clipped from V and 2 bases from J, the junction kept 2 bases outside the gene matches. CDR3 sequence reads: CASSDGGAYEQYF. CDR3 DNA sequence: TGTGCCAGCAGTGACGGGGGGGCCTACGAGCAGTACTTC.

J is TRBJ2-1 and V is TRBV7-6; 9 bases align to TRBD2. Germline lookup yields CDR1 SGHVS and CDR2 FNYEAQ. The CDR3 has 15 amino acids. With 4 bases clipped from V and 5 bases from J, the junction kept 6 bases outside the gene matches. The CDR3 is CASSYGASGDNEQFF. The CDR3 DNA sequence: TGTGCCAGCAGCTACGGGGCTAGCGGGGACAATGAGCAGTTCTTC.

This clone occurred a few times. The chain employs TRBV25-1 and TRBJ1-6, with 7 positions matching TRBD1. The germline V gene encodes CDR1 MGHDK and CDR2 SYGVNS. The trim removed 6 bases at V and 10 bases at J, leaving 6 bases unmatched. The CDR3 consists of 13 residues. CDR3 nucleotide sequence: TGTGCCAGCAGCGGGACAGATCGATCACCCCTCCACTTT. Protein: CASSGTDRSPLHF.

This sequence joins TRBV12-3 or TRBV12-4 and TRBJ2-2; no clear D. The CDR3 runs to 11 residues. V was trimmed by 7 bases and J by 6 bases, leaving 6 bases between them. CDR3 DNA sequence: TGTGCCAGCAAACTTTCCGGGGAGCTGTTTTTT. Its protein product is CASKLSGELFF.